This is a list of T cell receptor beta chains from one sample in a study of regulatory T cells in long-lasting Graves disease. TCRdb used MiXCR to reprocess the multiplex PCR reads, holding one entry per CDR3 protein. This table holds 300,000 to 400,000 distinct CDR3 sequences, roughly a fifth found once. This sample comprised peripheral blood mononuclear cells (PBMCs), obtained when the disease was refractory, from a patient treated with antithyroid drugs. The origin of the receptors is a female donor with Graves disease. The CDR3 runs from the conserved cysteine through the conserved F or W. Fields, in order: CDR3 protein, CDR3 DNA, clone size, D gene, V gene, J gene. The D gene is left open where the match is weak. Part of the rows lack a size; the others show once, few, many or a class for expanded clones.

CDR3: CASGRGAKNIQYF; DNA: TGTGCCAGTGGGAGGGGGGCCAAAAACATTCAGTACTTC; size: .; D: .; V: TRBV7-9; J: TRBJ2-4
CDR3: CASSLWSRSSGHEQYF; DNA: TGTGCCAGCAGTTTATGGTCAAGGTCTTCAGGCCACGAGCAGTACTTC; size: many; D: .; V: TRBV28; J: TRBJ2-7
CDR3: CASSQGRPGVTEAFF; DNA: TGTGCCAGCAGCCAAGGGCGACCGGGCGTCACTGAAGCTTTCTTT; size: .; D: .; V: TRBV3-1; J: TRBJ1-1
CDR3: CASSPDPLGDTQYF; DNA: TGTGCCAGCAGCCCAGACCCCCTTGGGGATACGCAGTATTTT; size: once; D: .; V: TRBV9; J: TRBJ2-3
CDR3: CATSRGGRAGSPLHF; DNA: TGTGCCACCAGCAGAGGGGGCAGGGCTGGGTCACCCCTCCACTTT; size: few; D: .; V: TRBV15; J: TRBJ1-6
CDR3: CASSFGEEQYF; DNA: TGTGCCAGCAGTTTCGGAGAAGAGCAGTACTTC; size: .; D: .; V: TRBV12-3/TRBV12-4; J: TRBJ2-7
CDR3: CASSFVGTGELFF; DNA: TGTGCCAGCAGTTTCGTTGGGACCGGGGAGCTGTTTTTT; size: many; D: .; V: TRBV28; J: TRBJ2-2
CDR3: CASSLRQGSTDTQYF; DNA: TGTGCCAGCAGTTTACGACAGGGTAGCACAGATACGCAGTATTTT; size: .; D: TRBD1; V: TRBV12-3/TRBV12-4; J: TRBJ2-3
CDR3: CASSRAGQTTGELFF; DNA: TGTGCCAGCAGCCGGGCGGGACAGACCACCGGGGAGCTGTTTTTT; size: many; D: .; V: TRBV2; J: TRBJ2-2
CDR3: CAIRPPDSYEQYF; DNA: TGTGCCATCAGGCCCCCAGATTCCTACGAGCAGTACTTC; size: few; D: .; V: TRBV10-3; J: TRBJ2-7
CDR3: CSASDSGTGFQWSNQPQHF; DNA: TGCAGTGCTAGTGATTCCGGGACAGGGTTCCAATGGAGCAATCAGCCCCAGCATTTT; size: few; D: TRBD1; V: TRBV20-1; J: TRBJ1-5
CDR3: CASSPGAGEITGELFF; DNA: TGTGCCAGCAGCCCAGGGGCGGGGGAGATCACCGGGGAGCTGTTTTTT; size: .; D: .; V: TRBV5-5; J: TRBJ2-2
CDR3: CASIPGEGGPEAFF; DNA: TGTGCCAGCATCCCGGGTGAGGGGGGCCCTGAAGCTTTCTTT; size: many; D: .; V: TRBV11-2; J: TRBJ1-1
CDR3: CASSEASGGSTGELFF; DNA: TGTGCCAGCAGTGAAGCCAGTGGGGGATCCACCGGGGAGCTGTTTTTT; size: many; D: .; V: TRBV2; J: TRBJ2-2
CDR3: CASNLQGGGNQPQHF; DNA: TGTGCCAGTAACCTGCAAGGGGGGGGCAATCAGCCCCAGCATTTT; size: .; D: .; V: TRBV19; J: TRBJ1-5
CDR3: CTTRSSGADSNEKLFF; DNA: TGTACCACACGTTCCTCTGGGGCAGACTCAAATGAAAAACTGTTTTTT; size: .; D: .; V: TRBV10-3; J: TRBJ1-4
CDR3: CASSRQGLRGYEQYF; DNA: TGTGCCAGCAGCCGACAGGGGCTACGCGGTTACGAGCAGTACTTC; size: few; D: TRBD1; V: TRBV28; J: TRBJ2-7
CDR3: CASSRGRQNTEAFF; DNA: TGTGCCAGCAGCCGGGGGAGACAGAACACTGAAGCTTTCTTT; size: few; D: .; V: TRBV14; J: TRBJ1-1
CDR3: CSTSGARTEAFF; DNA: TGCAGTACCTCGGGGGCCAGGACTGAAGCTTTCTTT; size: many; D: .; V: TRBV29-1; J: TRBJ1-1
CDR3: CASSLGQSETQYF; DNA: TGTGCCAGCAGCTTAGGACAGTCGGAGACCCAGTACTTC; size: many; D: .; V: TRBV7-2; J: TRBJ2-5
CDR3: CASSLGLEGYYGYTF; DNA: TGTGCCAGCAGCTTAGGCCTTGAGGGTTACTATGGCTACACCTTC; size: many; D: .; V: TRBV11-2; J: TRBJ1-2
CDR3: CSARDLGQGNTGELFF; DNA: TGCAGTGCTAGAGATCTAGGACAGGGCAACACCGGGGAGCTGTTTTTT; size: .; D: TRBD1; V: TRBV20-1; J: TRBJ2-2
CDR3: CASTPGPYGEQYF; DNA: TGTGCCAGCACCCCCGGGCCTTACGGCGAGCAGTACTTC; size: few; D: .; V: TRBV25-1; J: TRBJ2-7
CDR3: CASSPQRQGIVWYGYTF; DNA: TGTGCCAGCAGTCCCCAGAGACAGGGAATAGTGTGGTATGGCTACACCTTC; size: few; D: TRBD1; V: TRBV27; J: TRBJ1-2
CDR3: CATSDLGGISNTGELFF; DNA: TGTGCCACCAGTGATTTGGGGGGGATTTCGAACACCGGGGAGCTGTTTTTT; size: many; D: .; V: TRBV24-1; J: TRBJ2-2
CDR3: CATSSVRAGNQPQHF; DNA: TGTGCCACCAGCAGCGTCAGGGCGGGCAATCAGCCCCAGCATTTT; size: many; D: .; V: TRBV15; J: TRBJ1-5
CDR3: CASSPKMGDTRSYGYTF; DNA: TGTGCCAGCAGCCCCAAGATGGGGGACACCCGGAGCTATGGCTACACCTTC; size: .; D: .; V: TRBV4-2; J: TRBJ1-2
CDR3: CASSAGDRWDTEAFF; DNA: TGTGCCAGTAGTGCCGGGGACAGATGGGACACTGAAGCTTTCTTT; size: .; D: TRBD1; V: TRBV19; J: TRBJ1-1
CDR3: CASSIKYAGPRAGELFF; DNA: TGTGCCAGCAGCATAAAATATGCGGGACCGCGGGCCGGGGAGCTGTTTTTT; size: .; D: .; V: TRBV5-4; J: TRBJ2-2
CDR3: CASSLSGLGPPDGLNTEAFF; DNA: TGTGCCAGCAGTTTAAGTGGCCTCGGTCCCCCGGACGGGTTGAACACTGAAGCTTTCTTT; size: many; D: .; V: TRBV12-3/TRBV12-4; J: TRBJ1-1
CDR3: CASSQGRSGGGGELFF; DNA: TGCGCCAGCAGCCAAGGAAGGTCAGGGGGGGGCGGGGAGCTGTTTTTT; size: .; D: .; V: TRBV4-1; J: TRBJ2-2
CDR3: CASSGRDSNYGYTF; DNA: TGTGCCAGCAGCGGAAGGGACAGTAACTATGGCTACACCTTC; size: many; D: TRBD1; V: TRBV7-2; J: TRBJ1-2
CDR3: CASSRQDLTYNEQFF; DNA: TGTGCCAGCAGTAGACAGGACCTTACCTACAATGAGCAGTTCTTC; size: few; D: .; V: TRBV2; J: TRBJ2-1
CDR3: CASSIRVGGLETQYF; DNA: TGTGCCAGTAGTATAAGGGTAGGAGGGTTGGAGACCCAGTACTTC; size: few; D: .; V: TRBV19; J: TRBJ2-5
CDR3: CASSPQLGITEAFF; DNA: TGTGCCAGCAGCCCCCAGCTGGGAATCACTGAAGCTTTCTTT; size: .; D: .; V: TRBV7-6; J: TRBJ1-1
CDR3: CASSGGQLYNEQFF; DNA: TGTGCCAGCAGCGGGGGACAGCTTTACAATGAGCAGTTCTTC; size: .; D: TRBD1; V: TRBV11-2; J: TRBJ2-1
CDR3: CASSTQARGSYGYTF; DNA: TGTGCCAGTAGTACTCAAGCCAGGGGCAGCTATGGCTACACCTTC; size: many; D: .; V: TRBV19; J: TRBJ1-2
CDR3: CASSQDGGLQETQYF; DNA: TGTGCCAGCAGCCAAGACGGGGGGTTACAAGAGACCCAGTACTTC; size: .; D: TRBD2; V: TRBV4-2; J: TRBJ2-5
CDR3: CSARGLSYEQYF; DNA: TGCAGTGCTAGAGGCCTCTCCTACGAGCAGTACTTC; size: few; D: .; V: TRBV20-1; J: TRBJ2-7
CDR3: CASRGGWRVGSTEAFF; DNA: TGTGCCAGCAGGGGGGGCTGGAGGGTGGGAAGCACTGAAGCTTTCTTT; size: many; D: .; V: TRBV12-3/TRBV12-4; J: TRBJ1-1
CDR3: CASSLGSGSSYEQYF; DNA: TGCGCCAGCAGCTTGGGTAGCGGGAGCTCCTACGAGCAGTACTTC; size: few; D: TRBD2; V: TRBV5-1; J: TRBJ2-7
CDR3: CASSHPLASGSAYEQYF; DNA: TGCGCCAGCAGCCATCCTTTGGCTAGCGGGAGTGCCTACGAGCAGTACTTC; size: few; D: TRBD2; V: TRBV4-1; J: TRBJ2-7
CDR3: CASSLAEPGLAGSSQYF; DNA: TGCGCCAGCAGCTTGGCAGAACCGGGACTAGCGGGATCCTCCCAGTACTTC; size: few; D: TRBD2; V: TRBV5-1; J: TRBJ2-5
CDR3: CASSVVPLEGRDSNQPQHF; DNA: TGTGCCAGCAGCGTAGTACCCTTAGAAGGGCGAGATAGCAATCAGCCCCAGCATTTT; size: many; D: .; V: TRBV9; J: TRBJ1-5
CDR3: CASSESRGQRNGYTF; DNA: TGCGCCAGCAGTGAGTCCAGGGGGCAGAGGAATGGCTACACCTTC; size: many; D: TRBD1; V: TRBV10-1; J: TRBJ1-2
CDR3: CASSLSQFLSSNEKLFF; DNA: TGTGCCAGCAGCCTATCACAGTTCCTGAGTAGTAATGAAAAACTGTTTTTT; size: many; D: .; V: TRBV28; J: TRBJ1-4
CDR3: CASSSRVEADTQYF; DNA: TGTGCCAGCAGTTCGCGAGTGGAAGCTGATACGCAGTATTTT; size: once; D: .; V: TRBV28; J: TRBJ2-3
CDR3: CASLQNKGGGASVYEQYF; DNA: TGTGCCAGCTTACAAAATAAAGGGGGGGGGGCGTCTGTCTACGAGCAGTACTTC; size: .; D: .; V: TRBV28; J: TRBJ2-7
CDR3: CASSLVTGGNYGYTF; DNA: TGTGCCAGCAGCTTAGTGACAGGGGGTAACTATGGCTACACCTTC; size: many; D: TRBD1; V: TRBV7-2; J: TRBJ1-2
CDR3: CATSDRDRGYGQYF; DNA: TGTGCCACCAGTGATCGGGACAGGGGGTACGGGCAGTACTTC; size: few; D: TRBD1; V: TRBV24-1; J: TRBJ2-7
CDR3: CASSFAGVSGEAFF; DNA: TGTGCCAGCAGTTTCGCAGGGGTTTCTGGTGAAGCTTTCTTT; size: .; D: .; V: TRBV6-2/TRBV6-3; J: TRBJ1-1
CDR3: CASSFEGTLGEQYF; DNA: TGTGCCAGCAGCTTTGAGGGAACTCTAGGCGAGCAGTACTTC; size: many; D: .; V: TRBV11-1; J: TRBJ2-7
CDR3: CASSLRTVRYGYTF; DNA: TGTGCCAGCAGCTTACGGACTGTGCGATATGGCTACACCTTC; size: many; D: .; V: TRBV13; J: TRBJ1-2
CDR3: CAWTRAPLAGELFF; DNA: TGTGCCTGGACCCGGGCCCCCCTGGCCGGGGAGCTGTTTTTT; size: .; D: .; V: TRBV30; J: TRBJ2-2